The 9 T cell receptor beta chains reported below all come from one sample, sequenced in a study of human T cells and chemical hapten exposure listed by TCRdb under 2021. The sample's time point label, decoded: patch test 1, 2 weeks after DPC sensitization. Per the publication, the treatment or condition label means: therapeutic diphenylcyclopropenone sensitization with weekly scalp DPC. Receptor libraries were prepared by RACE. Sequencing instrument: NextSeq 500. TCRdb reworked the public reads: Q25 trimming with fastp, MiXCR clone assembly, productive beta chains retained. Rows with one shared CDR3 protein collapse into an entry with the most common genes and DNA. The sample table lists 80,000 to 100,000 distinct CDR3 sequences, under 9% of them with a count of one. The top ten constitute roughly 1.6% of the sample. The sequencing used whole blood, collected in connection with sensitization to the hapten diphenylcyclopropenone (DPC). These receptors were obtained from a woman under 40 with alopecia areata. Some clones in this sample may be carry-over from other donors' samples.

This clonotype was picked up many times. The V and J genes are TRBV10-2 and TRBJ2-2; D not certain. Germline loops: CDR1 WSHSY, CDR2 SAAADI. This CDR3 contains 14 residues. The V and J ends lost 7 bases and 1 base respectively, with 10 bases between them. The CDR3: CASIRTRNTGELFF. The CDR3 DNA sequence: TGCGCCAGCATTCGTACCAGGAACACCGGGGAGCTGTTTTTT.

This clonotype was picked up a small number of times. V gene TRBV9 combines with J gene TRBJ2-1; D might be TRBD2 (5 bases). The germline gives CDR1 SGDLS, CDR2 YYNGEE. The CDR3 is made up of 16 amino acids. V was pared by 0 bases and J by 8 bases, with 18 bases between. CDR3 nucleotides: TGTGCCAGCAGCGTAGCTCTTTTGGCCCCCGGGGATGAGCAGTTCTTC. It is translated as CASSVALLAPGDEQFF.

This clonotype came up many times. The CDR3 is CSVEGWQVYGYTF. CDR3 nucleotide sequence: TGCAGCGTTGAAGGGTGGCAGGTCTATGGCTACACCTTC. This rearrangement joins TRBV29-1 to TRBJ1-2; D is undetermined. The CDR3 loop spans 13 amino acids. V was cut by 1 base and J by 4 bases, with 10 bases left in between. Germline values: CDR1 SQVTM, CDR2 ANQGSEA.

This clonotype was seen a few times. The V gene is TRBV2, the J gene TRBJ1-1; 9 bases fit TRBD1. This CDR3 has 20 residues. Trimming cost V 5 bases and J 1 base; bases outside gene matches: 20. Germline V lookup: CDR1 SNHLY, CDR2 FYNNEI. The CDR3 nucleotides read TGTGCCAGCAGTCGAAGACCCCTCGCGCTACAGGGGGCGTGGAACACTGAAGCTTTCTTT. This encodes CASSRRPLALQGAWNTEAFF.

This clonotype occurred a few times. The CDR3 region is CASSPGQGSYNEQFF. The DNA of the CDR3 is TGCGCCAGCAGCCCCGGACAGGGGTCCTACAATGAGCAGTTCTTC. The genes are TRBV5-1 and TRBJ2-1; TRBD1 matches 9 bases. This CDR3 is built from 15 residues. The germline V gene has CDR1 SGHRS and CDR2 YFSETQ. V shed 4 bases, J shed 1 base, and the junction held 3 bases outside the gene matches.

In this sample, this clonotype turned up a few times. This chain links TRBV4-2 with TRBJ1-2; D possibly corresponds to TRBD1 (5 bases). This CDR3 has 14 amino acids. Trimming cost V 0 bases and J 2 bases, with 7 bases left between them. Germline CDR1 reads LGHNA; CDR2 reads YNFKEQ. The CDR3 region is CASSQDTGNYGYTF. CDR3 sequence (DNA): TGTGCCAGCAGCCAAGATACAGGAAACTATGGCTACACCTTC.

This clonotype occurred a few times. The rearrangement joins TRBV19 to TRBJ2-2; TRBD1 matches at 10 bases. The ends lost 3 bases at V and 4 bases at J; junction bases unmatched: 2. CDR1 is LNHDA and CDR2 is SQIVND in the germline V gene (reference sequence). The CDR3 runs to 15 residues. CDR3 sequence reads: CASSMDRGVTGELFF. CDR3 nucleotides: TGTGCCAGTAGTATGGACAGGGGGGTCACCGGGGAGCTGTTTTTT.

This clonotype was recorded a few times. The rearrangement links TRBV2 to TRBJ2-7; D gene ambiguous. Per germline, CDR1 SNHLY and CDR2 FYNNEI. Trimming took 0 bases from V and 2 from J, leaving 20 bases between them. CDR3 length: 18 residues. The CDR3, as DNA: TGTGCCAGCAGTGAAGCGGCCGTACTCACCTCCCTTACCTACGAGCAGTACTTC. Residues: CASSEAAVLTSLTYEQYF.

The rearrangement joins TRBV20-1 to TRBJ1-5, with D tentatively TRBD1 (5 bases). The ends were cut back, 3 bases at V and 6 bases at J, with 18 bases in the middle. Germline CDR1 DFQATT, CDR2 SNEGSKA (reference sequence). This CDR3 is built from 15 residues. The CDR3 region is CSASNRDPGRQPQHF. CDR3 nucleotide sequence: TGCAGTGCTAGCAATAGGGACCCTGGGCGTCAGCCCCAGCATTTT.